Shown below are 27 T cell receptor beta chains from a single sample sequenced in a study of blood T cell repertoires in COVID-19. Clones were sequenced by immunoSEQ multiplex PCR, and TCRdb holds only the in-frame ones, with some missing. This table has approximately 140,000 clones, approximately 82% appearing once. The material sequenced was peripheral blood. Source of these receptors: a human donor in a cohort sampled during active COVID-19.

This chain links TRBV23-1 with TRBJ2-6; 7 positions agree with TRBD1. TRBV23-1 is treated as an ORF (open reading frame) with a function not yet certain. The CDR3 length is 22 residues. V shed 3 bases, J shed 0 bases, and the junction held 20 bases outside the gene matches. For the CDR3, the DNA is TGCGCCAGCAGTCACCCGTGCTGCGGACAGGAGAGCAAATACTCTGGGGCCAACGTCCTGACTTTC. Protein product: CASSHPCCGQESKYSGANVLTF.

The chain has TRBV5-6 and TRBJ2-1, with D tentatively TRBD1 (5 bases). The CDR3 has 15 residues. CDR1 and CDR2 from the germline V gene are SGHDT and YYEEEE. Trimming stripped 2 bases from V and 4 bases from J, with 13 bases between. The CDR3 spells CASSFDRFPYNEQFF. CDR3 coding DNA: TGTGCCAGCAGCTTTGACAGATTTCCTTACAATGAGCAGTTCTTC. Supplemented by reference TRBV5-6 and TRBJ2-1, the full variable domain reads DAGVTQSPTHLIKTRGQQVTLRCSPKSGHDTVSWYQQALGQGPQFIFQYYEEEERQRGNFPDRFSGHQFPNYSSELNVNALLLGDSALYLCASSFDRFPYNEQFFGPGTRLTVL.

This sequence joins TRBV3-1 (or the pseudogene TRBV3-2) and TRBJ2-5; 14 positions match TRBD2. The CDR3 totals 19 residues. Germline V gives CDR1 LGHDT, CDR2 YNNKEL (reference sequence). J was trimmed by 1 base and V by 1 base; bases with no gene match: 8. The CDR3: CASSQGGLGLAGAQETQYF. The CDR3 bases are TGTGCCAGCAGCCAAGGGGGTCTGGGACTAGCGGGAGCCCAAGAGACCCAGTACTTC.

CDR3: CASGFRQGGKETQYF. CDR3 coding DNA: TGTGCTAGTGGTTTCCGACAGGGTGGTAAAGAGACCCAGTACTTC. J is TRBJ2-5 and V is TRBV12-5; 7 nucleotides agree with TRBD1. This CDR3 spans 15 amino acids. Trimming took 3 bases from V and 3 from J; bases not matched to a gene: 7. From germline, CDR1 is LGHNT and CDR2 FRNRAP.

This chain joins TRBV29-1 and TRBJ1-1, with a tentative D call TRBD1 (5 bases). The germline CDR1 and CDR2 sequences are SQVTM and ANQGSEA. Trimming removed 7 bases from V and 1 base from J, with 16 bases in between. This CDR3 has 14 amino acids. CDR3 nucleotide sequence: TGCAGCGCCGACGAAACTGACAGGAACACTGAAGCTTTCTTT. This codes for CSADETDRNTEAFF.

This chain links TRBV7-3 with TRBJ2-2, with D tentatively TRBD2 (5 bases). This CDR3 has 15 residues. Trimming shortened V by 5 bases and J by 4 bases, and 14 bases separated the two germline ends. CDR1 is SGHTA, CDR2 FQGTGA, per germline. CDR3 in amino acids: CASSPSGGPTGELFF. The DNA of the CDR3 is TGTGCCAGCAGCCCATCGGGCGGGCCCACCGGGGAGCTGTTTTTT.

The V call is TRBV19, the J call TRBJ2-2; D possibly corresponds to TRBD2 (5 bases). CDR1 LNHDA and CDR2 SQIVND come from the germline V gene (reference sequence). With 7 bases removed from V and 7 bases from J, the gap between germline ends came to 16 bases. This CDR3 is 14 amino acids long. The CDR3 sequence: CASTSDVGDGELFF. The CDR3 bases are TGTGCCAGTACCTCTGACGTCGGGGACGGGGAGCTGTTTTTT.

The V and J genes are TRBV2 and TRBJ2-1, with TRBD2 matching 11 bases. The J segment lost 7 bases and the V segment lost 4 bases, leaving 3 bases of the junction unmatched. CDR3 length: 14 amino acids. Germline values: CDR1 SNHLY, CDR2 FYNNEI. CDR3 nucleotides: TGTGCCAGCAGTGCCCGGACTAGCGGGAATGAGCAGTTCTTC. Translation gives CASSARTSGNEQFF.

This clone was observed a handful of times. The rearrangement joins TRBV19 to TRBJ1-1; D not resolved. The CDR3 loop spans 15 amino acids. Trimming removed 8 bases from V and 0 bases from J, with 16 bases in between. In germline, CDR1 is LNHDA, CDR2 SQIVND (reference sequence). The DNA for the CDR3 is TGTGCCAGTCGTCCCCACACCGACATGAACACTGAAGCTTTCTTT. Protein: CASRPHTDMNTEAFF.

The CDR3 DNA reads as TGTGCCAGCAGCCACCCTCGGACTAGCGCGTGGGTAAATGAGCAGTTCTTC. Translation gives CASSHPRTSAWVNEQFF. The rearrangement links TRBV3-1 (or the pseudogene TRBV3-2) to TRBJ2-1; TRBD2 matches 9 bases. V dropped 3 bases and J dropped 7; count of bases not matched to a gene: 13. The germline V gene has CDR1 LGHDT and CDR2 YNNKEL (reference sequence). This CDR3 region has 17 residues.

The chain is built from TRBV6-1 and TRBJ1-5; no clear D. Looked up from germline, CDR1 is MNHNS and CDR2 is SASEGT. The CDR3 is made up of 15 amino acids. V was trimmed by 8 bases and J by 6 bases, leaving 20 bases between them. In DNA, the CDR3 is TGTGCCAGCTCCTTGGGCATGGAAGTTGGTCAGCCCCAGCATTTT. It yields the protein CASSLGMEVGQPQHF.

The J gene is TRBJ2-7, the V gene TRBV6-5; tentative D call: TRBD1 (6 bases). The length of the CDR3 is 15 residues. The V gene lost 6 bases and the J gene lost 6 bases, with 21 bases spanning the gap. CDR1 is MNHEY, CDR2 SVGAGI, per germline. The CDR3 protein is CASRDSRTASGEQYF. For the CDR3, the DNA is TGTGCCAGCAGGGACAGTCGTACGGCTTCGGGCGAGCAGTACTTC.

J is TRBJ2-3 and V is TRBV11-2, with TRBD2 matching over 7 bases. The V segment lost 2 bases and the J segment 4 bases; nucleotides outside the gene matches: 6. The CDR3 contains 15 residues. The germline V gene encodes CDR1 SGHAT and CDR2 FQNNGV. The CDR3 is CASSLMAGASDTQYF. CDR3 DNA: TGTGCCAGCAGCTTAATGGCGGGAGCATCAGATACGCAGTATTTT.

The V gene is TRBV9, the J gene TRBJ2-5; possible D gene TRBD2, 5 bases. The V and J ends lost 0 bases and 7 bases respectively, with 16 bases between them. The CDR3 is made up of 15 amino acids. Germline V CDR1 and CDR2: SGDLS, YYNGEE. The CDR3 DNA reads as TGTGCCAGCAGCGTAGATCGAGGGAGCAAGGGGACCCAGTACTTC. This gives the protein CASSVDRGSKGTQYF. Using reference TRBV9 and TRBJ2-5 for the parts outside the CDR3, the full variable domain is DSGVTQTPKHLITATGQRVTLRCSPRSGDLSVYWYQQSLDQGLQFLIQYYNGEERAKGNILERFSAQQFPDLHSELNLSSLELGDSALYFCASSVDRGSKGTQYFGPGTRLLVL.

V gene TRBV18 combines with J gene TRBJ1-6; 7 positions match TRBD1. The trim removed 0 bases at V and 4 bases at J, leaving 6 bases unmatched. Looked up from germline, CDR1 is KGHSH and CDR2 is LQKENI. CDR3 length: 17 residues. CDR3 in DNA: TGTGCCAGCTCACCACCGACTCCGGGACAGTATAATTCACCCCTCCACTTT. Its protein product is CASSPPTPGQYNSPLHF.

This chain links TRBV7-2 with TRBJ2-5; D uncertain. V was clipped by 2 bases and J by 1 base, with 11 bases between them. The CDR3 is made up of 15 amino acids. The germline V gene encodes CDR1 SGHTA and CDR2 FQGNSA. CDR3 sequence: CASSLMLAAQETQYF. Written as DNA, the CDR3 is TGTGCCAGCAGCTTAATGCTTGCGGCCCAAGAGACCCAGTACTTC.

The CDR3 protein is CASSPGQGEMNIQYF. CDR3 sequence (DNA): TGTGCCAGCTCACCGGGACAGGGGGAGATGAACATTCAGTACTTC. The V and J genes are TRBV18 and TRBJ2-4; 11 bases are a match to TRBD1. The CDR3 is 15 residues long. The ends lost 3 bases at V and 7 bases at J; junction bases unmatched: 5. Germline lookup yields CDR1 KGHSH and CDR2 LQKENI.

V gene TRBV6-5 combines with J gene TRBJ2-7; D is possibly TRBD1 (5 bases). CDR1 and CDR2 (germline): MNHEY, SVGAGI. The CDR3 runs to 14 residues. V lost 0 bases to trimming and J lost 3 bases, with 9 bases between them. CDR3 coding DNA: TGTGCCAGCAGTTACTCGTGGCAGGGCTACGAGCAGTACTTC. Translated: CASSYSWQGYEQYF.

This clone has only a few counts. The CDR3 here is CASSGVVGQRGTQYF. The CDR3 bases are TGTGCCAGCAGTGGTGTTGTGGGACAGAGGGGGACCCAGTACTTC. V gene TRBV2 combines with J gene TRBJ2-5, with 7 nucleotides matching TRBD1. The V segment lost 4 bases and the J segment 7 bases; nucleotides outside the gene matches: 12. CDR3 length: 15 amino acids. Looked up from germline, CDR1 is SNHLY and CDR2 is FYNNEI.

The genes are TRBV19 and TRBJ2-5; unclear D gene. Germline loops: CDR1 LNHDA, CDR2 SQIVND (reference sequence). V was cut by 2 bases and J by 0 bases, with 10 bases left in between. The CDR3 runs to 15 residues. As DNA, the CDR3 is TGTGCCAGTAGTATATCCAGGTGGAACCAAGAGACCCAGTACTTC. It is translated as CASSISRWNQETQYF.

The chain joins TRBV12-3 or TRBV12-4 to TRBJ1-1; D not certain. The CDR3 covers 13 residues. Trimming cost V 6 bases and J 2 bases, with 10 bases left between them. CDR3 loop: CASSRGRNTEAFF. The CDR3 DNA follows: TGTGCCAGCAGCCGCGGGCGAAACACTGAAGCTTTCTTT.

The J gene is TRBJ2-1, the V gene TRBV7-6; 10 nucleotides line up with TRBD1. From germline, CDR1 is SGHVS and CDR2 FNYEAQ. CDR3 length equals 15 residues. V lost 5 bases and J lost 3; bases outside the gene matches: 4. The CDR3 is CASSQDRGVYNEQFF. CDR3 nucleotides: TGTGCCAGCAGCCAGGACAGGGGGGTCTACAATGAGCAGTTCTTC.

The count of this clone is one. The rearrangement joins TRBV5-1 to TRBJ2-3; weak D call: TRBD2 (7 bases). Germline CDR1 SGHRS, CDR2 YFSETQ. The CDR3 contains 18 residues. Trimming took off 6 bases at V and 0 bases at J, with 23 bases between the two ends. The CDR3 loop reads CASTSNLGGVFSTDTQYF. DNA for the CDR3: TGCGCCAGCACCTCGAACCTAGGGGGGGTGTTCAGCACAGATACGCAGTATTTT.

The rearrangement uses TRBV5-8 and TRBJ2-3; TRBD2 matches 14 bases. The germline gives CDR1 SGHTS, CDR2 YDEGEE. V was clipped by 0 bases and J by 6 bases; unmatched bases: 3. This CDR3 is 16 amino acids long. CDR3 nucleotide sequence: TGTGCCAGCAGCTTGGGACTAGCGGGAGGGCCGGATACGCAGTATTTT. Residues: CASSLGLAGGPDTQYF.

The chain combines TRBV9 with TRBJ2-1, with 8 bases identical to TRBD2. The germline V gene encodes CDR1 SGDLS and CDR2 YYNGEE. This CDR3 has 13 residues. V lost 5 bases, J lost 6 bases, and 4 bases stayed unmatched. The CDR3 sequence: CASSSTSGNEQFF. The CDR3 region has the DNA TGTGCCAGCAGTTCCACTAGCGGCAATGAGCAGTTCTTC.

V usage is TRBV29-1 and J usage is TRBJ2-7, with D perhaps TRBD2 (5 bases). This CDR3 has 15 amino acids. Germline loops: CDR1 SQVTM, CDR2 ANQGSEA. Trimming took off 6 bases at V and 0 bases at J, with 18 bases between the two ends. The CDR3 spells CSVYSVEQVSYEQYF. Written as DNA, the CDR3 is TGCAGCGTCTATAGCGTCGAACAAGTCTCCTACGAGCAGTACTTC.

A note on this clone: Other DNA sequences from this sample encode an identical CDR3 as well. The CDR3 nucleotides are TGTGCCAGCAGTGAGATGGGACAGGGAGTCACTGAAGCTTTCTTT. Amino acid sequence: CASSEMGQGVTEAFF. The chain couples TRBV2 to TRBJ1-1, with 9 bases fitting TRBD1. The trim removed 3 bases at V and 4 bases at J, leaving 6 bases unmatched. This CDR3 comprises 15 residues. Germline assignment: CDR1 SNHLY and CDR2 FYNNEI.